The clone carrying this T cell receptor (beta chain) has a single count. V shed 8 bases and J 1 base; nucleotides not matched to a gene: 6. CDR1 is LGHDT, CDR2 YNNKEL, per germline (reference sequence). The CDR3 runs 16 residues. Sequencing was performed with immunoSEQ multiplex PCR; in TCRdb, only in-frame clones are kept and a portion is missing. The sample has 250,000 or so clones, around 89% seen once. This sample is drawn from a study of blood T cell repertoires in COVID-19. Input material: PBMCs or T cells enriched from blood (not recorded which). This receptor was taken from a man in his forties who had recovered from COVID-19. This chain uses TRBV3-1 (or the pseudogene TRBV3-2) with TRBJ2-4; the match to TRBD1 covers 12 bases. CDR3 DNA sequence: TGTGCCAGCGGGACAGGGGGCTTCGGGGCCAAAAACATTCAGTACTTC. It is translated as CASGTGGFGAKNIQYF.